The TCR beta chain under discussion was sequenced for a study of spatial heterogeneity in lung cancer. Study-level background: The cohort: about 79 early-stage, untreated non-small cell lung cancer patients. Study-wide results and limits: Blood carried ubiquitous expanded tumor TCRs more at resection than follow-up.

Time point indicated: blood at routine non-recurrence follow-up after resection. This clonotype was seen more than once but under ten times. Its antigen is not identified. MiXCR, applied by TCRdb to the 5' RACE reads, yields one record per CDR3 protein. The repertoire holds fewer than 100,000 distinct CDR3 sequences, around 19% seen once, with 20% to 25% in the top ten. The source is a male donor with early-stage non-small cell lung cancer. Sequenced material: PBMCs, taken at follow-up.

CDR3 protein: CASSVGDIQETQYF. The CDR3 nucleotides are TGTGCCAGCAGCGTAGGGGACATTCAAGAGACCCAGTACTTC. This rearrangement joins TRBV9 to TRBJ2-5, with D possibly matching TRBD1 (6 bases). The length of the CDR3 is 14 residues. CDR1 and CDR2 (germline): SGDLS, YYNGEE. V was pared by 0 bases and J by 2 bases, with 8 bases between.